The 3 T cell receptor beta chains below were found in one sample sequenced in a study of blood T cell repertoires in COVID-19. TCRdb's copy holds only in-frame clones and misses some; the assay was immunoSEQ multiplex PCR. The sample includes some 190,000 clones, more than 75% of them seen just once. Sequenced input: PBMCs or T cells enriched from blood (not recorded which). The source is a woman aged 45-65 years with acute COVID-19.

To note about this clone: A read error may produce the germline difference seen at one junction end. The chain has TRBV7-9 and TRBJ1-3, with D maybe TRBD1 (6 bases). Germline CDR1 is SEHNR and CDR2 is FQNEAQ (reference sequence). The CDR3 extends over 15 amino acids. CDR3 amino acids: CASSTPRRAIQGIFF. The CDR3 DNA is TGTGCCAGCAGCACCCCACGACGCGCTATTCAGGGGATATTTTTT.

The rearrangement joins TRBV27 to TRBJ1-2; 10 bases match TRBD1. Germline trimming cut 6 bases from V and 4 bases from J; bases unmatched to any gene: 5. The CDR3 has 14 residues. The germline V gene has CDR1 MNHEY and CDR2 SMNVEV (reference sequence). CDR3 in DNA: TGTGCCAGCAGCCCGACAGGGGGCGCCTATGGCTACACCTTC. Translation gives CASSPTGGAYGYTF.

The chain employs TRBV18 and TRBJ2-7; 14 bases match TRBD2. The CDR3 covers 15 residues. CDR1 is KGHSH, CDR2 LQKENI, per germline. With 5 bases clipped from V and 1 base from J, the junction kept 1 base outside the gene matches. The CDR3 nucleotides read TGTGCCAGCTCAAGGACTAGCGGGGGGTCCTACGAGCAGTACGTC. This translates into CASSRTSGGSYEQYV.